Sequencing of this T cell receptor beta chain was carried out in a study of blood T cell repertoires in COVID-19. V was pared by 2 bases and J by 2 bases, with 19 bases of the junction left unmatched. The length of the CDR3 is 21 residues. Germline V gene lookup returns CDR1 MDHEN and CDR2 SYDVKM. As regards this clone: The identical CDR3 is also encoded by other nucleotide sequences in the sample.

Repertoires were generated with immunoSEQ multiplex PCR, while TCRdb's copy carries only in-frame clones and drops some. The sample shows 50,000 to 55,000 clones, 85% of them seen only once. V and J are TRBV28 and TRBJ2-1, with 9 bases matching TRBD2. This TCR derives from a man between 60 and 75 years old with acute or convalescent COVID-19. The sequencing input was peripheral blood. The CDR3 DNA follows: TGTGCCAGCAGTTTAAACCTTAATAGCGGGAGCTCCCTACACACCTACAATGAGCAGTTCTTC. The encoded protein is CASSLNLNSGSSLHTYNEQFF.